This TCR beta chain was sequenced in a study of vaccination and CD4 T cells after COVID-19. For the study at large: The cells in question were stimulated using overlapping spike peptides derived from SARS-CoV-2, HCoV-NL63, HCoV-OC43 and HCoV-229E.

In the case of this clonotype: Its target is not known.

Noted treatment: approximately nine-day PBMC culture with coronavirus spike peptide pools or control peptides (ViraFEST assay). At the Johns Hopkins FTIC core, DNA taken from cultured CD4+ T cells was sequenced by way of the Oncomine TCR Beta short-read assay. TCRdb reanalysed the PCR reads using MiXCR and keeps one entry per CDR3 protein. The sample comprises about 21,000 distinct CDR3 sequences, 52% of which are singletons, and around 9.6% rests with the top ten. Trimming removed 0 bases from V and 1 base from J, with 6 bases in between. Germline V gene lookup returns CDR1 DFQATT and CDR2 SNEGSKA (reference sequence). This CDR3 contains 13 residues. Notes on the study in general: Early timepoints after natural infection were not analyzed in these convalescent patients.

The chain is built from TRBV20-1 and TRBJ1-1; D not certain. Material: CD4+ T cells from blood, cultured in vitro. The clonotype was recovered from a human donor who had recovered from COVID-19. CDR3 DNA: TGCAGTGCTAGAGATCGACGGAACACTGAAGCTTTCTTT. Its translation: CSARDRRNTEAFF.